These 25 T cell receptor beta chains originate from one sample sequenced in a study of T cells in Graves' hyperthyroidism and ophthalmopathy. The CDR3 regions of TCR beta were amplified from RNA transcripts. The HTBI set primed first-round TCR CDR3 RT-PCR. In TCRdb, the multiplex PCR reads were re-called with MiXCR into one record per CDR3 protein. In the table there are 300,000 to 450,000 distinct CDR3 sequences, less than 15% of which are singletons. Source material: blood. These receptors were obtained from a woman aged 18-29 years with Graves' hyperthyroidism.

The rearrangement joins TRBV12-3 or TRBV12-4 to TRBJ2-6; 7 bases are shared with TRBD2. V was clipped by 6 bases and J by 0 bases; unmatched bases: 2. The CDR3 loop spans 15 amino acids. The CDR3 nucleotides read TGTGCCAGCAGGACGGGAGGCTCTGGGGCCAACGTCCTGACTTTC. It yields the protein CASRTGGSGANVLTF.

V usage is TRBV28 and J usage is TRBJ1-2, with 7 bases matching TRBD1. The V and J ends lost 5 bases and 5 bases, in that order; junction bases with no gene match: 8. The CDR3 spans 14 residues. Germline CDR1 MDHEN, CDR2 SYDVKM. CDR3 bases: TGTGCCAGCAGTACAGGGGCGTACCCTTATGGCTACACCTTC. Translating gives CASSTGAYPYGYTF.

This rearrangement joins TRBV11-2 to TRBJ1-5, with TRBD1 matching over 10 bases. Losses at the gene ends were 5 bases for V and 2 bases for J; bases not matched to a gene: 9. The CDR3 runs to 17 residues. Germline V gene data show CDR1 as SGHAT and CDR2 as FQNNGV. CDR3 region: CASSTRSGTGGNQPQHF. DNA for the CDR3: TGTGCCAGCAGCACCCGATCCGGGACAGGGGGCAATCAGCCCCAGCATTTT.

This clonotype came up many times. This chain joins TRBV20-1 and TRBJ1-1; tentative D call: TRBD1 (6 bases). Trimming took 6 bases from V and 8 from J, leaving 19 bases between them. Germline CDR1 reads DFQATT; CDR2 reads SNEGSKA (reference sequence). The CDR3 runs 13 residues. The CDR3 sequence: CSAPTLGGGEAFF. CDR3 nucleotide sequence: TGCAGTGCGCCCACGTTGGGGGGCGGGGAAGCTTTCTTT.

This clonotype was seen ten or more times. The chain carries TRBV24-1 and TRBJ2-2; tentatively, D is TRBD2 (5 bases). Germline CDR1 KGHDR, CDR2 SFDVKD. Trimming took off 10 bases at V and 6 bases at J, with 14 bases between the two ends. The CDR3 sequence is 13 residues long. CDR3 DNA sequence: TGTGCCACGGCTGCTCTGGAGGCCGGGGAGCTGTTTTTT. Encoded protein: CATAALEAGELFF.

The V gene is TRBV4-3, the J gene TRBJ1-2; D ambiguous. Deletions cut 4 bases from V and 3 bases from J, with 12 bases between. Per the germline V gene, CDR1 is LGHNA and CDR2 is YSLEER. The CDR3 contains 14 residues. The CDR3 nucleotides are TGCGCCAGCAGCCCCCGAGGGTTACACTATGGCTACACCTTC. This encodes CASSPRGLHYGYTF.

This clonotype was seen ten or more times. The gene calls are TRBV12-3 or TRBV12-4 and TRBJ1-4; D is ambiguous. The CDR3 runs 13 residues. The V gene lost 5 bases and the J gene lost 0 bases, with 4 bases spanning the gap. The chain's CDR3 is CASSASTNEKLFF. The CDR3, as DNA: TGTGCCAGCAGTGCTTCAACTAATGAAAAACTGTTTTTT.

Ten or more counts support this clonotype. This chain links TRBV15 with TRBJ2-1, with D perhaps matching TRBD1 (5 bases). Germline CDR1 LNHNV, CDR2 YYDKDF (reference sequence). Trimming shortened V by 1 base and J by 10 bases, and 17 bases separated the two germline ends. The CDR3 has 15 residues. In DNA, the CDR3 is TGTGCCACCAGCAGAGGGGGCCCCCCCCCGGCCGAGCAGTTCTTC. Translating gives CATSRGGPPPAEQFF.

This clonotype was found many times. The chain employs TRBV5-1 and TRBJ1-4, with TRBD1 matching 8 bases. Germline V gene sequence: CDR1 SGHRS, CDR2 YFSETQ. The CDR3 has 16 amino acids. Unmatched junction bases numbered 9, after V lost 0 bases and J lost 8 bases. The CDR3 DNA reads TGCGCCAGCAGCTTGGCGAGGACAGGGAGGGGAGAAAAACTGTTTTTT. Protein product: CASSLARTGRGEKLFF. Drawing the rest from reference TRBV5-1 and TRBJ1-4, the complete variable domain is KAGVTQTPRYLIKTRGQQVTLSCSPISGHRSVSWYQQTPGQGLQFLFEYFSETQRNKGNFPGRFSGRQFSNSRSEMNVSTLELGDSALYLCASSLARTGRGEKLFFGSGTQLSVL.

This clonotype appeared many times. The V and J genes are TRBV27 and TRBJ1-2, with 7 bases lining up with TRBD1. The CDR3 spans 13 residues. The V gene end was trimmed by 6 bases and the J gene end by 8 bases; junction bases not matched to a gene: 9. CDR1 and CDR2 (germline): MNHEY, SMNVEV (reference sequence). The CDR3 spells CASRNRGSEGYTF. In nucleotides, the CDR3 is TGTGCCAGCAGGAACAGGGGATCGGAGGGCTACACCTTC.

The CDR3 DNA follows: TGTGCCAGTAGTAGGAGGGGAGACACCGGGGAGCTGTTTTTT. Translating it yields CASSRRGDTGELFF. This chain uses TRBV19 with TRBJ2-2; possible D gene TRBD2, 6 bases. V was clipped by 4 bases and J by 3 bases, with 9 bases between them. The germline gives CDR1 LNHDA, CDR2 SQIVND (reference sequence). The CDR3 runs 14 residues.

This clonotype has ten or more counts. The V gene is TRBV20-1, the J gene TRBJ1-4; 8 bases line up with TRBD1. The germline CDR1 and CDR2 sequences are DFQATT and SNEGSKA (reference sequence). The V and J ends lost 0 bases and 5 bases, in that order; junction bases with no gene match: 5. The CDR3 runs to 15 residues. Here the CDR3 DNA reads TGCAGTGCTAGAGATTCGGGACAGGTGAATGAAAAACTGTTTTTT. Protein product: CSARDSGQVNEKLFF.

This clonotype was counted ten times or more. The chain recombines TRBV6-2 or TRBV6-3 with TRBJ2-1; D call uncertain. The CDR3 runs 15 residues. The germline V gene encodes CDR1 MNHEY and CDR2 SVGEGT. The V and J ends lost 0 bases and 3 bases respectively, with 9 bases between them. As DNA, the CDR3 is TGTGCCAGCAGTTACTCGAACAGAGTCTACAATGAGCAGTTCTTC. This encodes CASSYSNRVYNEQFF.

Only one count was recorded for this clonotype. The V gene is TRBV12-3 or TRBV12-4, the J gene TRBJ2-7; D is perhaps TRBD2 (6 bases). With 3 bases removed from V and 6 bases from J, the gap between germline ends came to 12 bases. The CDR3 is 13 residues long. CDR3 in DNA: TGTGCCAGCAGTTTTTCCGAGGGAGGCGAGCAGTACTTC. Its translation: CASSFSEGGEQYF.

This clonotype was seen at least ten times. The V and J genes are TRBV28 and TRBJ2-7; no firm D call. With 2 bases removed from V and 1 base from J, the gap between germline ends came to 15 bases. The germline CDR1 and CDR2 sequences are MDHEN and SYDVKM. This CDR3 is 16 amino acids long. For the CDR3, the DNA is TGTGCCAGCAGTTTACCCGCTTACGAACCATCCTACGAGCAGTACTTC. Its translation is CASSLPAYEPSYEQYF.

This clonotype was observed a few times. This may be a read error, as it is one base from a much larger clone. The chain carries TRBV28 and TRBJ2-7; a possible D gene is TRBD2 (5 bases). The CDR3 has 13 residues. Germline CDR1 is MDHEN and CDR2 is SYDVKM. The V and J ends lost 8 bases and 1 base respectively, with 12 bases between them. In DNA, the CDR3 is TGTGCCAGCTTAGCAGAGGGTTCCTACGAGCAGTACTTC. Its translation is CASLAEGSYEQYF.

This chain connects TRBV4-3 to TRBJ2-7; the D gene is possibly TRBD2 (6 bases). Germline CDR1 is LGHNA and CDR2 is YSLEER. Trimming stripped 0 bases from V and 2 bases from J, with 14 bases between. The CDR3 contains 16 residues. The CDR3 DNA is TGCGCCAGCAGCCAAGATAGACTAGGCGGGGCCTACGAGCAGTACTTC. Encoded protein: CASSQDRLGGAYEQYF.

This clonotype was picked up a small number of times. The chain joins TRBV6-6 to TRBJ2-7; D perhaps matches TRBD1 (6 bases). V was clipped by 2 bases and J by 3 bases, with 17 bases between them. The CDR3 is 16 residues long. Germline values: CDR1 MNHNY, CDR2 SVGAGI (reference sequence). The DNA of the CDR3 is TGTGCCAGCAGTTACCCGACGGGCGGACAGAGCTACGAGCAGTACTTC. Encoded protein: CASSYPTGGQSYEQYF.

The count of this clonotype is one. The rearrangement links TRBV5-1 to TRBJ2-5; no reliable D call. This CDR3 is 15 amino acids long. CDR1 is SGHRS, CDR2 YFSETQ, per germline. Trimming took 4 bases from V and 5 from J, leaving 18 bases between them. CDR3 bases: TGCGCCAGCAGCGTGGGCGGCGGCTTGGGCGAGACCCAGTACTTC. Its protein product is CASSVGGGLGETQYF.

This clonotype was seen at least ten times. This rearrangement joins TRBV4-2 to TRBJ1-2; D perhaps matches TRBD1 (5 bases). The length of the CDR3 is 14 residues. V was pared by 0 bases and J by 3 bases, with 8 bases between. The germline gives CDR1 LGHNA, CDR2 YNFKEQ. The CDR3 sequence is CASSQDSQDYGYTF. CDR3 sequence (DNA): TGTGCCAGCAGCCAAGATTCACAGGACTATGGCTACACCTTC.

The chain couples TRBV5-6 to TRBJ2-5, with 9 bases identical to TRBD2. Germline assignment: CDR1 SGHDT and CDR2 YYEEEE. The CDR3 totals 16 residues. J gave up 2 bases and V 4 bases, and 9 bases lay outside the gene matches. The CDR3 reads CASSPPTSGVQETQYF. CDR3 sequence (DNA): TGTGCCAGCAGCCCACCGACTAGCGGAGTTCAAGAGACCCAGTACTTC.

The genes are TRBV6-2 or TRBV6-3 and TRBJ2-2; the D is unclear. The V gene lost 9 bases and the J gene lost 4 bases, with 9 bases spanning the gap. The CDR3 length is 12 residues. In germline, CDR1 is MNHEY, CDR2 SVGEGT. CDR3 loop: CARSYLTGELFF. In nucleotides, the CDR3 is TGTGCCAGGAGCTACCTCACCGGGGAGCTGTTTTTT.

This clonotype was recorded at least ten times. This chain uses TRBV4-1 with TRBJ2-3, with 10 bases fitting TRBD2. The CDR3 extends over 17 amino acids. The junction had 10 bases not matched to a gene; V was cut back by 1 base and J by 6 bases. Germline loops: CDR1 MGHRA, CDR2 YSYEKL. CDR3 region: CASSQVVASGGSDTQYF. The DNA of the CDR3 is TGCGCCAGCAGCCAAGTAGTTGCTAGCGGGGGATCGGATACGCAGTATTTT.

Many counts were recorded for this clonotype. The chain has TRBV12-3 or TRBV12-4 and TRBJ2-4; D remains ambiguous. V lost 4 bases to trimming and J lost 5 bases, with 6 bases between them. This CDR3 has 12 amino acids. CDR3 protein: CASSWAENIQYF. The CDR3 DNA is TGTGCCAGCAGTTGGGCAGAAAACATTCAGTACTTC.

In the case of this clonotype: This may arise from a read error, as a much more abundant clone is one base away. The chain is built from TRBV6-1 and TRBJ1-6; D is undetermined. Between the trimmed V and J ends, which lost 7 bases and 7 bases, there was a span of 14 bases. The CDR3 loop spans 14 amino acids. Germline lookup yields CDR1 MNHNS and CDR2 SASEGT. CDR3 coding DNA: TGTGCCAGCAAACCCGCGATGGGGAATTCACCCCTCCACTTT. It specifies CASKPAMGNSPLHF.